Below, 27 T cell receptor beta chains from the same sample are listed, as sequenced in a study of CD8 T cells in ankylosing spondylitis. Using its own MiXCR run on the 5' RACE reads, TCRdb lists one record per CDR3 protein. The data show around 150,000 distinct CDR3 sequences, 40% to 50% seen once. The source material was synovial fluid, either unsorted or a sorted T cell fraction (not recorded which). These receptors were collected from a male donor with ankylosing spondylitis.

This clonotype was seen only a few times. V usage is TRBV28 and J usage is TRBJ2-1; D remains unclear. Between the trimmed V and J ends, which lost 8 bases and 8 bases, there was a span of 10 bases. This CDR3 has 11 amino acids. Per the germline V gene, CDR1 is MDHEN and CDR2 is SYDVKM. The CDR3 spells CASGVWYEQFF. As DNA, the CDR3 is TGTGCCAGCGGGGTTTGGTATGAGCAGTTCTTC. The full variable domain, rest sourced from reference TRBV28 and TRBJ2-1, is DVKVTQSSRYLVKRTGEKVFLECVQDMDHENMFWYRQDPGLGLRLIYFSYDVKMKEKGDIPEGYSVSREKKERFSLILESASTNQTSMYLCASGVWYEQFFGPGTRLTVL.

This clonotype was seen more than once but under ten times. This chain uses TRBV28 with TRBJ1-5; a weak D match, TRBD1 (5 bases). This CDR3 is 14 amino acids long. The germline gives CDR1 MDHEN, CDR2 SYDVKM. Trimming took off 7 bases at V and 4 bases at J, with 14 bases between the two ends. DNA for the CDR3: TGTGCCAGCACCCCGGGACTTTCAAATCAGCCCCAGCATTTT. This encodes CASTPGLSNQPQHF.

The rearrangement joins TRBV4-1 to TRBJ2-7; D gene unclear. Germline CDR1 is MGHRA and CDR2 is YSYEKL. Deletions cut 4 bases from V and 2 bases from J, with 18 bases between. The CDR3 consists of 16 residues. Here the CDR3 DNA reads TGCGCCAGCAGCCGATTATTCAGTCCAGGACCCTACGAGCAGTACTTC. This sequence encodes CASSRLFSPGPYEQYF.

The J gene is TRBJ1-1, the V gene TRBV28; weak D call: TRBD1 (6 bases). Per germline, CDR1 MDHEN and CDR2 SYDVKM. This CDR3 contains 18 residues. V lost 6 bases and J 1 base, leaving 24 bases between the germline ends. CDR3 protein: CASSPWSAPQGKNTEAFF. CDR3 DNA: TGTGCCAGCAGCCCATGGTCCGCGCCGCAGGGGAAGAACACTGAAGCTTTCTTT.

This clonotype was observed a few times. The rearrangement uses TRBV20-1 and TRBJ2-5, with D hard to call. V lost 0 bases and J 1 base, leaving 15 bases between the germline ends. This CDR3 spans 16 amino acids. Per the germline V gene, CDR1 is DFQATT and CDR2 is SNEGSKA (reference sequence). CDR3 sequence: CSARDFVLAGQETQYF. DNA of the CDR3: TGCAGTGCTAGAGATTTCGTTTTAGCAGGCCAAGAGACCCAGTACTTC.

This clonotype occurred a few times. This sequence joins TRBV6-1 and TRBJ2-1, with D possibly TRBD1 on 5 matching bases. Trimming removed 1 base from V and 0 bases from J, with 19 bases in between. There are 19 residues in the CDR3. Germline loops: CDR1 MNHNS, CDR2 SASEGT. Here the CDR3 reads CASSEVLFGHESSYNEQFF. In DNA form, the CDR3 reads TGTGCCAGCAGTGAAGTTCTGTTCGGACACGAAAGCTCCTACAATGAGCAGTTCTTC.

The chain employs TRBV29-1 and TRBJ2-3, with a tentative D call TRBD1 (5 bases). The CDR3 has 13 residues. Trimming shortened V by 3 bases and J by 1 base, and 8 bases separated the two germline ends. Per germline, CDR1 SQVTM and CDR2 ANQGSEA. The CDR3 DNA sequence: TGCAGCGTTGATCAGACAGGCACAGATACGCAGTATTTT. Its protein product is CSVDQTGTDTQYF.

This clonotype was counted only a few times. This chain uses TRBV3-1 with TRBJ2-1; 10 bases map to TRBD2. Per the germline V gene, CDR1 is LGHDT and CDR2 is YNNKEL (reference sequence). J lost 7 bases, V lost 1 base, and 10 bases had no gene match. This CDR3 has 17 amino acids. CDR3 nucleotides: TGTGCCAGCAGCCAAGCCCCCTTAGCGGGAGGTTCAAATGAGCAGTTCTTC. Its protein is CASSQAPLAGGSNEQFF.

The genes are TRBV7-8 and TRBJ2-5, with TRBD1 identical over 10 bases. Germline trimming cut 5 bases from V and 5 bases from J; bases unmatched to any gene: 5. Germline CDR1 SGHVS, CDR2 FQNEAQ. The CDR3 is made up of 14 amino acids. The CDR3 reads CASSPWDRGETQYF. The CDR3 DNA sequence: TGTGCCAGCAGCCCATGGGACAGGGGCGAGACCCAGTACTTC.

The count of this clonotype is one. The V call is TRBV27, the J call TRBJ1-2; a possible D gene is TRBD1 (6 bases). Germline loops: CDR1 MNHEY, CDR2 SMNVEV (reference sequence). This CDR3 is 14 amino acids long. V shed 6 bases and J shed 8 bases, with 19 bases lying between them. CDR3 sequence reads: CASSLTGTQRGYTF. The CDR3 DNA sequence: TGTGCCAGCAGCCTCACAGGGACTCAACGGGGCTACACCTTC.

The chain employs TRBV12-3 or TRBV12-4 and TRBJ1-2; D remains ambiguous. The CDR3 loop spans 13 amino acids. V lost 2 bases, J lost 8 bases, and 12 bases lay in between. The CDR3 spells CASSLRRWSGYTF. For the CDR3, the DNA is TGTGCCAGCAGTTTAAGACGGTGGTCGGGCTACACCTTC.

This clonotype showed up just a few times. The chain is built from TRBV28 and TRBJ2-4; D is possibly TRBD2 (5 bases). CDR1 is MDHEN, CDR2 SYDVKM, per germline. This CDR3 has 16 amino acids. V dropped 5 bases and J dropped 0 bases, with 14 bases sitting between them. CDR3 protein: CASSQRSLVAKNIQYF. CDR3 nucleotide sequence: TGTGCCAGCAGTCAGCGGTCCCTGGTAGCCAAAAACATTCAGTACTTC.

This clonotype showed up just a few times. The rearrangement links TRBV6-1 to TRBJ2-1; D may correspond to TRBD1 or TRBD2 (6 bases each). This CDR3 contains 15 residues. The V gene's germline CDR1 is MNHNS and CDR2 SASEGT. The V end lost 2 bases, the J end lost 6 bases, and 14 bases lay between the germline ends. CDR3 loop: CASSELGGIGNEQFF. DNA of the CDR3: TGTGCCAGCAGTGAACTCGGGGGCATAGGCAATGAGCAGTTCTTC.

The rearrangement uses TRBV6-1 and TRBJ2-7; 12 nucleotides agree with TRBD1. Germline V gene data show CDR1 as MNHNS and CDR2 as SASEGT. With V trimmed by 6 bases and J by 7 bases, 13 bases remained unmatched. CDR3 size: 16 residues. CDR3 coding DNA: TGTGCCAGCAGCAAGACGGTAGGGACAGGGGGCGTGGAGCAGTACTTC. Amino acid sequence: CASSKTVGTGGVEQYF.

The J gene is TRBJ1-1, the V gene TRBV5-6; perhaps TRBD1 as D (6 bases). CDR1 SGHDT and CDR2 YYEEEE come from the germline V gene. V gave up 4 bases and J gave up 6 bases, with 22 bases separating them. This CDR3 is 16 amino acids long. The CDR3: CASSPRRDNSRPEAFF. The CDR3 DNA reads as TGTGCCAGCAGCCCCCGCCGGGACAATTCTAGGCCTGAAGCTTTCTTT. The full variable domain, its missing parts supplied by reference TRBV5-6 and TRBJ1-1, is DAGVTQSPTHLIKTRGQQVTLRCSPKSGHDTVSWYQQALGQGPQFIFQYYEEEERQRGNFPDRFSGHQFPNYSSELNVNALLLGDSALYLCASSPRRDNSRPEAFFGQGTRLTVV.

The genes are TRBV7-6 and TRBJ2-7; possibly TRBD2 for D (6 bases). Deletions cut 0 bases from V and 0 bases from J, with 15 bases between. Per germline, CDR1 SGHVS and CDR2 FNYEAQ. The CDR3 is made up of 17 amino acids. CDR3 nucleotide sequence: TGTGCCAGCAGCTTAGCAGCGGAAGGACTAACCTCCTACGAGCAGTACTTC. As protein: CASSLAAEGLTSYEQYF.

The chain carries TRBV4-2 and TRBJ2-1; 16 nucleotides line up with TRBD2. Germline V CDR1 and CDR2: LGHNA, YNFKEQ. The CDR3 is 18 residues long. Trimming took 5 bases from V and 1 from J; bases not matched to a gene: 5. In DNA, the CDR3 is TGTGCCAGCAGCGGAGGGGGACTAGCGGGAGGGTCCTACAATGAGCAGTTCTTC. It specifies CASSGGGLAGGSYNEQFF.

V and J are TRBV7-9 and TRBJ2-1; 7 bases are a match to TRBD2. The germline gives CDR1 SEHNR, CDR2 FQNEAQ (reference sequence). This CDR3 spans 17 amino acids. The ends lost 3 bases at V and 7 bases at J; junction bases unmatched: 15. Written as DNA, the CDR3 is TGTGCCAGCAGCTTGGGTCGACTAGCCCTAGGGGTTAATGAGCAGTTCTTC. This gives the protein CASSLGRLALGVNEQFF.

V usage is TRBV4-1 and J usage is TRBJ1-4; D is uncertain. The ends were cut back, 2 bases at V and 11 bases at J, with 21 bases in the middle. Germline V gene lookup returns CDR1 MGHRA and CDR2 YSYEKL. This CDR3 contains 16 residues. CDR3 nucleotide sequence: TGCGCCAGCAGCCAACCGGGTCCTTTTGGAGGGAGTAAACTGTTTTTT. Encoded protein: CASSQPGPFGGSKLFF.

This clonotype appeared a few times. The chain recombines TRBV9 with TRBJ1-3; D ambiguous. The germline V gene encodes CDR1 SGDLS and CDR2 YYNGEE. Deletions cut 4 bases from V and 6 bases from J, with 23 bases between. CDR3 size: 17 residues. The CDR3 sequence: CASSPNVGFPPENTIYF. The CDR3 DNA follows: TGTGCCAGCAGCCCGAACGTCGGGTTTCCCCCGGAAAACACCATATATTTT.

This clonotype was seen only once. The V gene is TRBV2, the J gene TRBJ2-1, with TRBD2 matching 10 bases. V lost 5 bases and J lost 9; bases outside the gene matches: 13. This CDR3 contains 16 residues. The germline V gene has CDR1 SNHLY and CDR2 FYNNEI. The CDR3 DNA reads TGTGCCAGCAGTCGAATACTAGCGGGGTGGCAGGTTGAGCAGTTCTTC. It is translated as CASSRILAGWQVEQFF.

V usage is TRBV29-1 and J usage is TRBJ2-3; 8 bases map to TRBD1. This CDR3 comprises 14 residues. V lost 5 bases and J lost 2; bases outside the gene matches: 6. Germline CDR1 and CDR2: SQVTM and ANQGSEA. CDR3: CSVSGQGLTDTQYF. The CDR3 DNA sequence: TGCAGCGTTTCTGGACAGGGCCTCACAGATACGCAGTATTTT.

The CDR3 nucleotides are TGTGCCAGCAGTGAAGCGGGACTAGCGGGGGGGTCCTACAATGAGCAGTTCTTC. Protein product: CASSEAGLAGGSYNEQFF. The V and J genes are TRBV6-1 and TRBJ2-1, with 16 bases fitting TRBD2. Germline-derived CDR1 and CDR2 are MNHNS and SASEGT. This CDR3 has 18 residues. Losses at the gene ends were 0 bases for V and 1 base for J; bases not matched to a gene: 0.

This chain links TRBV20-1 with TRBJ2-5, with 15 bases fitting TRBD2. Trimming cost V 1 base and J 5 bases; bases outside gene matches: 17. There are 20 residues in the CDR3. Germline V gives CDR1 DFQATT, CDR2 SNEGSKA (reference sequence). The CDR3 region has the DNA TGCAGTGCTAGAGGGGGCGGAGGAGGACTAGCGGGAGGGCCGTTGGAGACCCAGTACTTC. It translates to CSARGGGGGLAGGPLETQYF.

CDR3 sequence (DNA): TGTGCCAGCAGTACGGGACTAGCGGAGTACAATGAGCAGTTCTTC. It specifies CASSTGLAEYNEQFF. The chain recombines TRBV6-1 with TRBJ2-1; 11 bases map to TRBD2. J gave up 4 bases and V 5 bases, and 4 bases lay outside the gene matches. Germline lookup yields CDR1 MNHNS and CDR2 SASEGT. This CDR3 contains 15 residues.

The CDR3 sequence is CASSDPSGSSDTQYF. CDR3 nucleotide sequence: TGTGCCAGCAGTGATCCCAGCGGGAGCTCAGATACGCAGTATTTT. This chain links TRBV2 with TRBJ2-3, with TRBD2 matching over 8 bases. CDR3 length: 15 amino acids. Per the germline V gene, CDR1 is SNHLY and CDR2 is FYNNEI. Losses at the gene ends were 3 bases for V and 4 bases for J; bases not matched to a gene: 6.

The chain is built from TRBV11-2 and TRBJ2-5; 14 nucleotides line up with TRBD2. V gave up 5 bases and J gave up 0 bases; unmatched junction bases: 14. This CDR3 has 20 amino acids. The germline V gene has CDR1 SGHAT and CDR2 FQNNGV. The chain's CDR3 is CASSPKGLAGASPYQETQYF. The CDR3 bases are TGTGCCAGCAGCCCAAAGGGACTAGCGGGGGCAAGCCCGTACCAAGAGACCCAGTACTTC.